A selection of T cell receptor beta chains follows, all from one sample in a study of blood T cell repertoires in COVID-19. Data came from immunoSEQ multiplex PCR; TCRdb stores just in-frame clones and leaves some out. This table holds about 68,000 clones, 65% to 80% found once. Material for sequencing was peripheral blood. All receptors derive from a woman between 45 and 65 years old with acute or convalescent COVID-19. Each CDR3 is given without its conserved first and last residue. The order of the fields is clone size, V gene, CDR3 protein. Only part of the rows carry a size: once, few, many, or a class if the clone is expanded.

>few|TRBV27
ASSPLLRLAGDGTQY
>few|TRBV14
ASSQGGWRSYGYT
>many|TRBV30
AWRRGMDNYGYT
>.|TRBV28
ASSLTLGRGNTEAF
>few|TRBV28
ASQGAGVAGNTIY
>.|TRBV5-6
ASSLERAGGLFGELF
>.|TRBV7-9
ASRETGTEAF
>.|TRBV7-2
ASSLDAGSQETQY
>.|TRBV5-4
ASSLSWQGKKGNQPQH
>few|TRBV25-1
ASSSGQLYGYT
>.|TRBV9
ASSVEGLPDTQY
>once|TRBV11-2
ASSRGSYSTDTQY
>.|TRBV6-6
ASSFPTATNEKLF
>.|TRBV19
ASISQNEQF
>.|TRBV29-1
SVAGDRGSRSSYEQY
>.|TRBV3-1/TRBV3-2
ASSQGFWLAGDQNEQF
>.|TRBV2
ASRDSGSGTDTQY
>.|TRBV13
ASSDSGRKNTGELF
>.|TRBV7-8
ASSLEGEGEQY
>once|TRBV7-2
ASSYFGGGQF
>once|TRBV28
ASTHPGQGILSNQPQH
>.|TRBV5-1
ASSLDSLDYGYT
>few|TRBV10-3
AISDPQTATYEQY
>.|TRBV7-9
ASSFGGRGNEKLF
>.|TRBV3-1/TRBV3-2
ASSPGQGPGLAKNIQY
>.|TRBV30
AWSLTAATNEKLF
>.|TRBV4-2
ASSQEREGNEQF